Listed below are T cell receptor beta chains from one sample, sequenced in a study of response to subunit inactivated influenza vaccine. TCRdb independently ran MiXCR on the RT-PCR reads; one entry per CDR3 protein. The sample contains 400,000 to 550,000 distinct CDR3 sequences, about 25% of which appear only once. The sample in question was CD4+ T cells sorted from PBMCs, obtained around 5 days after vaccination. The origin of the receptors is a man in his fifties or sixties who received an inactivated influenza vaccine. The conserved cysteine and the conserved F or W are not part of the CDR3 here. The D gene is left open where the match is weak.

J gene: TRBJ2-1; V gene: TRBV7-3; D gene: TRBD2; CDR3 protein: ASSLVGLANNEQF
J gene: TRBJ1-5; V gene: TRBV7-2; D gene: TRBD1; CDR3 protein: ASSLFSDRGQPQH
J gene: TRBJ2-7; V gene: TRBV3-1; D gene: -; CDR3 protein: ASSQHVYEQY
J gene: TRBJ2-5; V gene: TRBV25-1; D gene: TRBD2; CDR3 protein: ASSLPGLAEAETQY
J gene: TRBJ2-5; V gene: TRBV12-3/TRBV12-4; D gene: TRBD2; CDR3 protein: ASSRTSGSRETQY
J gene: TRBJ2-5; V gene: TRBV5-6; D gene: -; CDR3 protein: ASSLGSSGKYQETQY
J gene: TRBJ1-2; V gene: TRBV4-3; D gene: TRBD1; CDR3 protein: ASSQRQGIDGYT
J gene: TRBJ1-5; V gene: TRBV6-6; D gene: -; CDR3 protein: ASSYTNQPQH
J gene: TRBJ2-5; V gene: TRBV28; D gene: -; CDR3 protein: ASSFPQGGWETQY
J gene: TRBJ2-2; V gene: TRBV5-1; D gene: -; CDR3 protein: ASSLDGNTGELF
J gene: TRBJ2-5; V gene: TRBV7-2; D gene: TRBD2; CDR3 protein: ASSFLAGGQETQY
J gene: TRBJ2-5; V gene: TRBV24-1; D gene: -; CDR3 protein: ATSGSGQGREETQY
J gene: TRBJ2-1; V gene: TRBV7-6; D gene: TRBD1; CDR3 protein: ASSPRQGSNEQF
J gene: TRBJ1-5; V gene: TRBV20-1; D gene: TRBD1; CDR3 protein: SATDRSNQPQH
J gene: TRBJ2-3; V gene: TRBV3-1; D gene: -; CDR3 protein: ASSQRNPRGTADADTQY
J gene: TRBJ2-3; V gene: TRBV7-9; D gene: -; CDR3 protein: ASSAGVGMTDTQY
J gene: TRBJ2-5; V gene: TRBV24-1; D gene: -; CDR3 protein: ATSDFGAGETQY
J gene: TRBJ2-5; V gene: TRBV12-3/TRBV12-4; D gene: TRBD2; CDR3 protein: ASSARTSGDNQETQY
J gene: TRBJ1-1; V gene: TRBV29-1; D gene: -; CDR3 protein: SVGNVNTEAF
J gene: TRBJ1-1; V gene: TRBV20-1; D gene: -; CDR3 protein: SARDIILWGTEAF
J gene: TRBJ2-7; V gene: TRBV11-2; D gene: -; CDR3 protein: ASSPAYEQY
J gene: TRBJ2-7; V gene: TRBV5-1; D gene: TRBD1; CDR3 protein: ASSFTRSGTVHEQY
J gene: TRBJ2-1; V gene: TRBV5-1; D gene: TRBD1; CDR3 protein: ASTTGPNEQF
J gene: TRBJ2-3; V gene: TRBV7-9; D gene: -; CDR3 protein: ASSVRRDTQY
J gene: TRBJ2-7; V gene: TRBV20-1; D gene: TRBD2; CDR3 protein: CARDLSASGRYEQY
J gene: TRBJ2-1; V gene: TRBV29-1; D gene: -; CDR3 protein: SVARVRNEQF
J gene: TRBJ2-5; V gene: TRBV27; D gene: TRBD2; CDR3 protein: ASSLGIAGSQETQY
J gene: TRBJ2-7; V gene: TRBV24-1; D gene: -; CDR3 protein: ATSEGYEQY
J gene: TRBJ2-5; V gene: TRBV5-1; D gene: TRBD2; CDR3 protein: ASILRSGRSAQETQY
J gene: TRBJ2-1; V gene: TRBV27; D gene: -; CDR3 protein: ASSSLGSSYNEQF
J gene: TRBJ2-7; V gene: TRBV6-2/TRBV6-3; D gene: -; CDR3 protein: ASKATAGGSYEQY
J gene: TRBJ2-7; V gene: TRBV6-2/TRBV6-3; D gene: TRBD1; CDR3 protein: ASSDTGVYEQY
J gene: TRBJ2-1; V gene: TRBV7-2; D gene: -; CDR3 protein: ASSSRLGEPSYNEQF
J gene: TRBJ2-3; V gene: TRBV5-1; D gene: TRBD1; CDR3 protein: ASSRGQTDTQY